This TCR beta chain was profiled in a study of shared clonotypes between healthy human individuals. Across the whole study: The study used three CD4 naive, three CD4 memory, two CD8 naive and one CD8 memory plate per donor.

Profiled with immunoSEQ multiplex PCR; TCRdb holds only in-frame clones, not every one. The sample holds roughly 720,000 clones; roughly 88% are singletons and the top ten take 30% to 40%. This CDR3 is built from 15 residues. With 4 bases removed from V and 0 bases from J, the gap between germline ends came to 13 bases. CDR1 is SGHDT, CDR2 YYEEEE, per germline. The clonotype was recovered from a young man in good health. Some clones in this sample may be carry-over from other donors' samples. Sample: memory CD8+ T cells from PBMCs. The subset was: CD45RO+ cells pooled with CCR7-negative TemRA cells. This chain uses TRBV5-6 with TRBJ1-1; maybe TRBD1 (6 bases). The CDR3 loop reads CASSQGQLMNTEAFF. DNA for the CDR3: TGTGCCAGCAGCCAGGGACAACTTATGAACACTGAAGCTTTCTTT.